This T cell receptor (beta chain) stems from a study of regulatory T cells in long-lasting Graves disease. Regarding time point: newly diagnosed GD, antithyroid drugs for less than 3 months. RNA isolated from PBMCs was used to make the TCR library. All patients originated from an endocrinology department located in Xi'an, China. According to the study, TCR beta libraries were built with iRepertoire HTBI primers and CDR3-region Arm-PCR. TCRdb re-analysed the multiplex PCR reads in MiXCR, keeping a single row per CDR3 protein. Of about half a million distinct CDR3 sequences in the sample, more than 10% were seen once. V was trimmed by 2 bases and J by 2 bases, leaving 8 bases between them. This CDR3 comprises 13 residues. Germline CDR1 reads SGHTS; CDR2 reads YDEGEE. Points on this clonotype: One base away lies a much larger clone, so this may be a sequencing read error.

These data also featured in a second study, about T cells in Graves' hyperthyroidism and ophthalmopathy. This second study notes: Diagnosis relied on clinical symptoms, serum thyroxine and TRAb, thyroid ultrasound and orbital computed tomography.

The source is a woman aged 25 to 39 with Graves disease. Source: peripheral blood mononuclear cells (PBMCs), taken at new diagnosis, from a patient treated with antithyroid drugs. The rearrangement links TRBV5-8 to TRBJ2-7; D not resolved. This CDR3 reads CASSFGVAYEQYF. CDR3 sequence (DNA): TGTGCCAGCAGCTTTGGAGTGGCCTACGAGCAGTACTTC.